The present entry profiles one T cell receptor beta chain with its context. In the same sample, other DNA sequences code for this CDR3. The data were taken from a study of blood T cell repertoires in COVID-19. At the level of the study: Sites across the United States, Italy and Spain contributed samples from acute and convalescent COVID-19.

Libraries were prepared by immunoSEQ multiplex PCR; TCRdb keeps only in-frame clonotypes and omits some of them. Among about 200,000 clones, 84% were seen once, and the ten largest hold roughly 13%. This sequence was found in a human donor in a cohort sampled during active COVID-19. Sample: peripheral blood.

This CDR3 reads CAWSGGLAGVREQYF. DNA of the CDR3: TGTGCCTGGAGTGGGGGACTAGCGGGAGTAAGAGAGCAGTACTTC. V usage is TRBV30 and J usage is TRBJ2-7; 14 bases line up with TRBD2. From germline, CDR1 is GTSNPN and CDR2 SVGIG (reference sequence). Losses at the gene ends were 1 base for V and 7 bases for J; bases not matched to a gene: 6. The CDR3 is 15 residues long.